This TCR beta chain originates from a study of T cell repertoires in cytomegalovirus infection. Study-wide context: CMV epitopes in the study were HLA-C-restricted (recently identified) and HLA-B-restricted (well studied). The public TCR beta signatures pointed to both CMV infection and matching HLA type.

This clonotype has a handful of counts. Its target is not known. Via MiXCR, TCRdb re-called the reads, giving one row per CDR3 protein. The table shows some 500,000 distinct CDR3 sequences, with around 35% occurring only once. The CDR3 has 16 amino acids. From germline, CDR1 is MGHRA and CDR2 YSYEKL. Trimming shortened V by 1 base and J by 0 bases, and 11 bases separated the two germline ends. The chain uses TRBV4-1 and TRBJ2-3; D is unclear. This specimen was cultured PBMCs, taken from culture after CMV antigen stimulation. The TCR comes from a human donor in good health (CMV status not recorded). Some clones in this sample may be carry-over from other donors' samples. DNA for the CDR3: TGCGCCAGCAGCCAAGGTGGATATCAAAGCACAGATACGCAGTATTTT. Its translation is CASSQGGYQSTDTQYF.